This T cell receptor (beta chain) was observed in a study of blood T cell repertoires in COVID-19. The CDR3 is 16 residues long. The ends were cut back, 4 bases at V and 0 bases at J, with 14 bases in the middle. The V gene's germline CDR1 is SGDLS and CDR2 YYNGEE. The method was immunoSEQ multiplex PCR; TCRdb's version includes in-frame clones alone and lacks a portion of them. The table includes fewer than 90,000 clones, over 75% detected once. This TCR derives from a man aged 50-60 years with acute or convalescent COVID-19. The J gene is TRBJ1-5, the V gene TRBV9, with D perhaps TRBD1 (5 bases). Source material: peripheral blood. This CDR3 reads CASSWEGHYSNQPQHF. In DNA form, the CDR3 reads TGTGCCAGCAGCTGGGAGGGGCATTATAGCAATCAGCCCCAGCATTTT.